This TCR beta chain was captured by sequencing in a study of cytomegalovirus exposure and HLA in healthy donors. Separate from the roughly 720-subject first cohort was the approximately 120-subject validation cohort, to which the donors belonged. Findings and limits, study-wide: Among the CMV-associated chains, three were confirmed in vitro as specific for CMV antigens. Cytomegalovirus-associated status was assigned to 164 TCR beta chains.

This clone appeared a single time. Its antigen is unidentified. The ends were cut back, 0 bases at V and 2 bases at J, with 10 bases in the middle. Looked up from germline, CDR1 is MNHEY and CDR2 is SVGAGI. The CDR3 totals 15 residues. Method: immunoSEQ multiplex PCR; TCRdb's copy keeps in-frame clones and lacks some. The repertoire holds some 310,000 clones, with roughly 88% as singletons. The clonotype was recovered from a young man in good health and CMV-seronegative. The sequenced sample consisted of PBMCs. The chain uses TRBV6-5 and TRBJ1-1; D not certain. CDR3 sequence: CASSYSTELNTEAFF. CDR3 bases: TGTGCCAGCAGTTACTCGACGGAGCTAAACACTGAAGCTTTCTTT.